This is a list of T cell receptor beta chains from one sample in a study of T cells in Graves' hyperthyroidism and ophthalmopathy. TCRdb re-called the multiplex PCR reads through MiXCR, storing one row per CDR3 protein. The data show 500,000 to 800,000 distinct CDR3 sequences, approximately 14% seen once. Material: blood. All receptors come from a woman between 45 and 65 years old with Graves' ophthalmopathy. Both conserved end residues are part of each CDR3. Fields, in order: clone size, J gene, D gene, V gene, CDR3 length, CDR3 DNA, CDR3 protein. A D gene is named only where the DNA matches it firmly. The size entry is marked missing in some rows and otherwise reads once, few, many or a size class.

clone size: few
J gene: TRBJ2-5
D gene: .
V gene: TRBV10-3
CDR3 length: 14
CDR3 DNA: TGTGCCATCAGTGACCAACAGGTCTTAGAGACCCAGTACTTC
CDR3 protein: CAISDQQVLETQYF

clone size: few
J gene: TRBJ1-2
D gene: TRBD1
V gene: TRBV20-1
CDR3 length: 14
CDR3 DNA: TGCAGTGCTAGAGGACAGGGGGTGGGCTATGGCTACACCTTC
CDR3 protein: CSARGQGVGYGYTF

clone size: many
J gene: TRBJ1-1
D gene: .
V gene: TRBV29-1
CDR3 length: 12
CDR3 DNA: TGCAGCGTTGAGGGGGTACAGACTGAAGCTTTCTTT
CDR3 protein: CSVEGVQTEAFF

clone size: many
J gene: TRBJ1-1
D gene: .
V gene: TRBV4-1
CDR3 length: 13
CDR3 DNA: TGCGCCAGCAGCCAACGGTGGAACGTCGAAGCTTTCTTT
CDR3 protein: CASSQRWNVEAFF

clone size: many
J gene: TRBJ2-7
D gene: .
V gene: TRBV28
CDR3 length: 14
CDR3 DNA: TGTGCCAGCAGCCATCTGAGGAGTGTGTACGAGCAGTACTTC
CDR3 protein: CASSHLRSVYEQYF

clone size: .
J gene: TRBJ1-5
D gene: .
V gene: TRBV12-3/TRBV12-4
CDR3 length: 14
CDR3 DNA: TGTGCCAGCAGTAACGGGGCTAGCAATCAGCCCCAGCATTTT
CDR3 protein: CASSNGASNQPQHF

clone size: many
J gene: TRBJ2-7
D gene: TRBD2
V gene: TRBV11-1
CDR3 length: 14
CDR3 DNA: TGTGCCAGCAGCCCAAGACCAGCGGGGCGGGAGCAGTACTTC
CDR3 protein: CASSPRPAGREQYF

clone size: many
J gene: TRBJ1-4
D gene: .
V gene: TRBV2
CDR3 length: 17
CDR3 DNA: TGTGCCAGCAGTGAAAGAGGTCGACTCACTATGCATGAAAAACTGTTTTTT
CDR3 protein: CASSERGRLTMHEKLFF

clone size: few
J gene: TRBJ2-7
D gene: .
V gene: TRBV14
CDR3 length: 13
CDR3 DNA: TGTGCCAGCAGCCCCCTCAAAACCCACGAGCAGTACTTC
CDR3 protein: CASSPLKTHEQYF

clone size: .
J gene: TRBJ1-1
D gene: .
V gene: TRBV27
CDR3 length: 11
CDR3 DNA: TGTGCCAGCATCTCACACACTGAAGCTTTCTTT
CDR3 protein: CASISHTEAFF

clone size: .
J gene: TRBJ2-1
D gene: TRBD2
V gene: TRBV7-3
CDR3 length: 16
CDR3 DNA: TGTGCCAGCAGACTAGCGGGGGGCGGGCCCTACAATGAGCAGTTCTTC
CDR3 protein: CASRLAGGGPYNEQFF

clone size: .
J gene: TRBJ2-7
D gene: .
V gene: TRBV5-4
CDR3 length: 15
CDR3 DNA: TGTGCCAGCAGCGAGGGGGGGCTGGGCTCCTACGAGCAGTACTTC
CDR3 protein: CASSEGGLGSYEQYF

clone size: many
J gene: TRBJ1-4
D gene: TRBD1
V gene: TRBV4-3
CDR3 length: 15
CDR3 DNA: TGCGCCAGCAGCCAAGGGGACAGGGATAATGAAAAACTGTTTTTT
CDR3 protein: CASSQGDRDNEKLFF

clone size: .
J gene: TRBJ2-1
D gene: .
V gene: TRBV12-3/TRBV12-4
CDR3 length: 14
CDR3 DNA: TGTGCCAGCAGTTTAGAATCTGGTTATGGTGAGCAGTTCTTC
CDR3 protein: CASSLESGYGEQFF

clone size: .
J gene: TRBJ2-7
D gene: .
V gene: TRBV4-3
CDR3 length: 15
CDR3 DNA: TGCGCCAGCAGCCAAGATACAGGGGGGGACTACGAGCAGTACTTC
CDR3 protein: CASSQDTGGDYEQYF

clone size: few
J gene: TRBJ1-1
D gene: .
V gene: TRBV6-1
CDR3 length: 13
CDR3 DNA: TGTGCCAGTCAGGGATTAGTGAACACTGAAGCTTTCTTT
CDR3 protein: CASQGLVNTEAFF

clone size: many
J gene: TRBJ2-2
D gene: TRBD1
V gene: TRBV3-1
CDR3 length: 15
CDR3 DNA: TGTGCCAGCAGCCAGGACAGGGGTAACACCGGGGAGCTGTTTTTT
CDR3 protein: CASSQDRGNTGELFF

clone size: .
J gene: TRBJ2-6
D gene: .
V gene: TRBV28
CDR3 length: 16
CDR3 DNA: TGTGCCAGCAGTCCCCCTCAGGGGTCTGGGGCCAACGTCCTGACTTTC
CDR3 protein: CASSPPQGSGANVLTF

clone size: many
J gene: TRBJ2-7
D gene: TRBD1
V gene: TRBV7-9
CDR3 length: 13
CDR3 DNA: TGTGCCAGCAGCTGGGGACAGAACTACGAGCAGTACTTC
CDR3 protein: CASSWGQNYEQYF

clone size: .
J gene: TRBJ2-5
D gene: TRBD1
V gene: TRBV29-1
CDR3 length: 15
CDR3 DNA: TGCAGCGTTGTGGGGGACAGGAGTAACCAAGAGACCCAGTACTTC
CDR3 protein: CSVVGDRSNQETQYF

clone size: few
J gene: TRBJ1-4
D gene: .
V gene: TRBV15
CDR3 length: 16
CDR3 DNA: TGTGCCACCAGCAGAGATTCCACGGGAGTTCATGAAAAACTGTTTTTT
CDR3 protein: CATSRDSTGVHEKLFF

clone size: many
J gene: TRBJ2-7
D gene: TRBD2
V gene: TRBV5-1
CDR3 length: 15
CDR3 DNA: TGCGCCAGCAGCGCGGGACTAGGACACTCCTACGAGCAGTACTTC
CDR3 protein: CASSAGLGHSYEQYF

clone size: many
J gene: TRBJ2-7
D gene: .
V gene: TRBV7-2
CDR3 length: 17
CDR3 DNA: TGTGCCAGCAGCTTAGCGATTTCACACGACGACTCCTACGAGCAGTACTTC
CDR3 protein: CASSLAISHDDSYEQYF

clone size: .
J gene: TRBJ2-2
D gene: TRBD2
V gene: TRBV10-3
CDR3 length: 17
CDR3 DNA: TGTGCCATCAGACTGACTAGCGGGAGTTGGAACACCGGGGAGCTGTTTTTT
CDR3 protein: CAIRLTSGSWNTGELFF

clone size: many
J gene: TRBJ2-1
D gene: TRBD2
V gene: TRBV29-1
CDR3 length: 17
CDR3 DNA: TGCAGCGTTACAGGCCTAGCGGGTTATAGCTCCTACAATGAGCAGTTCTTC
CDR3 protein: CSVTGLAGYSSYNEQFF

clone size: many
J gene: TRBJ2-5
D gene: TRBD1
V gene: TRBV7-9
CDR3 length: 16
CDR3 DNA: TGTGCCAGCAGCCCCCCTTCCGGGACAGGGAAAGAGACCCAGTACTTC
CDR3 protein: CASSPPSGTGKETQYF

clone size: .
J gene: TRBJ2-5
D gene: .
V gene: TRBV7-9
CDR3 length: 11
CDR3 DNA: TGTGCCAGCACCGACGAGGAGACCCAGTACTTC
CDR3 protein: CASTDEETQYF

clone size: once
J gene: TRBJ1-3
D gene: .
V gene: TRBV4-2
CDR3 length: 16
CDR3 DNA: TGTGCCAGCAGCCAAGATGGCGGGGGGCTTGGAAACACCATATATTTT
CDR3 protein: CASSQDGGGLGNTIYF

clone size: .
J gene: TRBJ1-2
D gene: TRBD1
V gene: TRBV29-1
CDR3 length: 14
CDR3 DNA: TGCAGCGTTGAGGGGACAGGACTAAACTATGGCTACACCTTC
CDR3 protein: CSVEGTGLNYGYTF

clone size: many
J gene: TRBJ2-1
D gene: TRBD2
V gene: TRBV20-1
CDR3 length: 15
CDR3 DNA: TGCAGTGCTGGGGGACTAGCGGGGGGGTACAATGAGCAGTTCTTC
CDR3 protein: CSAGGLAGGYNEQFF

clone size: many
J gene: TRBJ2-1
D gene: TRBD2
V gene: TRBV25-1
CDR3 length: 16
CDR3 DNA: TGTGCCAGCAGTGCCCCGGGACTAGCGGGCGCCAATGAGCAGTTCTTC
CDR3 protein: CASSAPGLAGANEQFF

clone size: few
J gene: TRBJ2-7
D gene: TRBD2
V gene: TRBV13
CDR3 length: 14
CDR3 DNA: TGTGCCAGCAGCTTGACTAGCGGGAGAGGCGAGCAGTACTTC
CDR3 protein: CASSLTSGRGEQYF

clone size: many
J gene: TRBJ1-1
D gene: TRBD1
V gene: TRBV28
CDR3 length: 14
CDR3 DNA: TGTGCCAGCAACAAAAGACAGGGTGACACTGAAGCTTTCTTT
CDR3 protein: CASNKRQGDTEAFF

clone size: .
J gene: TRBJ1-1
D gene: .
V gene: TRBV7-3
CDR3 length: 14
CDR3 DNA: TGTGCCAGCAGCTCATTCGGACAGAACACTGAAGCTTTCTTT
CDR3 protein: CASSSFGQNTEAFF

clone size: many
J gene: TRBJ1-1
D gene: .
V gene: TRBV27
CDR3 length: 16
CDR3 DNA: TGTGCCAGCAGTTGGATTGTCGGGGAGCCGAACACTGAAGCTTTCTTT
CDR3 protein: CASSWIVGEPNTEAFF

clone size: .
J gene: TRBJ2-7
D gene: TRBD2
V gene: TRBV15
CDR3 length: 17
CDR3 DNA: TGTGCCACCAGCAGAATCCGCGGGAGCTCGAACTCCTACGAGCAGTACTTC
CDR3 protein: CATSRIRGSSNSYEQYF

clone size: .
J gene: TRBJ1-1
D gene: TRBD1
V gene: TRBV6-4
CDR3 length: 13
CDR3 DNA: TGTGCCAGCAGTGTACGGACAGGGGTTGGCGCTTTCTTT
CDR3 protein: CASSVRTGVGAFF

clone size: .
J gene: TRBJ2-7
D gene: .
V gene: TRBV4-3
CDR3 length: 14
CDR3 DNA: TGCGCCAGCAGCCAAGGTGGTGGTACGAGCGAGCAGTACTTC
CDR3 protein: CASSQGGGTSEQYF

clone size: .
J gene: TRBJ1-1
D gene: .
V gene: TRBV7-3
CDR3 length: 16
CDR3 DNA: TGTGCCAGCAGCTTAACGGTCACAGGGATGAACACTGAAGCTTTCTTT
CDR3 protein: CASSLTVTGMNTEAFF

clone size: few
J gene: TRBJ1-5
D gene: .
V gene: TRBV16
CDR3 length: 13
CDR3 DNA: TGTGCCAGCAACCAACCGGGTAATCAGCCCCAGCATTTT
CDR3 protein: CASNQPGNQPQHF

clone size: .
J gene: TRBJ1-1
D gene: TRBD1
V gene: TRBV5-4
CDR3 length: 13
CDR3 DNA: TGTGCCAGCAGCCCTAGGACAGGGCCTGAAGCTTTCTTT
CDR3 protein: CASSPRTGPEAFF

clone size: .
J gene: TRBJ2-7
D gene: .
V gene: TRBV5-1
CDR3 length: 17
CDR3 DNA: TGCGCCAGCGGGGATCCATTCTCCCGGGTCGCGCGAACCGAGCAGTACTTC
CDR3 protein: CASGDPFSRVARTEQYF

clone size: .
J gene: TRBJ2-7
D gene: TRBD1
V gene: TRBV9
CDR3 length: 15
CDR3 DNA: TGTGCCAGCAGCCCCATGGGTGGACAGGGGGACGAGCAGTACTTC
CDR3 protein: CASSPMGGQGDEQYF

clone size: many
J gene: TRBJ2-7
D gene: .
V gene: TRBV30
CDR3 length: 11
CDR3 DNA: TGTGCAATTAGCGTCTCCTACGAGCAGTACTTC
CDR3 protein: CAISVSYEQYF

clone size: many
J gene: TRBJ1-2
D gene: .
V gene: TRBV30
CDR3 length: 14
CDR3 DNA: TGTGCCTGGAAGTCCCTTCAGGCAGCGAATGGCTACACCTTC
CDR3 protein: CAWKSLQAANGYTF